This TCR beta chain was profiled in a study of chemoradiotherapy in HPV16-positive cancers. The CDR3 is 13 amino acids. V shed 3 bases, J shed 7 bases, and the junction held 5 bases outside the gene matches. The germline V gene has CDR1 KGHSH and CDR2 LQKENI. Only in-frame clones appear in the TCRdb table, and some are missing; sequencing was by immunoSEQ multiplex PCR. The sample has roughly 11,000 clones; around 80% are singletons. Sample acquisition took place from a patient who underwent chemoradiotherapy. The sequence came from a human donor with HPV-associated anogenital cancer. The chain joins TRBV18 to TRBJ1-1; TRBD1 matches at 7 bases. CDR3 residues: CASSPNRDSEAFF. DNA for the CDR3: TGTGCCAGCTCACCGAACCGGGACAGTGAAGCTTTCTTT. The whole variable domain, filled in from reference TRBV18 and TRBJ1-1, reads NAGVMQNPRHLVRRRGQEARLRCSPMKGHSHVYWYRQLPEEGLKFMVYLQKENIIDESGMPKERFSAEFPKEGPSILRIQQVVRGDSAAYFCASSPNRDSEAFFGQGTRLTVV.